This T cell receptor beta chain was recorded in a study of cytomegalovirus exposure and HLA in healthy donors. The V end lost 5 bases, the J end lost 5 bases, and 16 bases lay between the germline ends. Germline CDR1 reads SGHTA; CDR2 reads FQGNSA. CDR3 length: 14 residues. To note about this clone: The antigen is not known.

The PCR made use of 60 Vbeta and 13 Jbeta primers. Clones were read by immunoSEQ multiplex PCR, and TCRdb kept only the in-frame ones, dropping some. This repertoire shows about 190,000 clones, roughly 84% found once; its top ten account for 0.2% to 0.3%. Whole-study results and caveats: The authors later found HLA-associated TCR beta chains more clonally expanded than equally common others.

This rearrangement joins TRBV7-2 to TRBJ2-7; tentatively, D is TRBD2 (5 bases). This TCR was recovered from a boy between 10 and 17 years old in good health and CMV-seronegative. Material: PBMCs. The CDR3: CASSPVRGSDEQYF. CDR3 bases: TGTGCCAGCAGCCCGGTCCGGGGTTCCGACGAGCAGTACTTC.